These 20 T cell receptor beta chains originate from one sample sequenced in a study of Graves' ophthalmopathy and Graves' hyperthyroidism. The authors amplified TCR beta CDR3 regions, and they did so from RNA transcripts for repertoire sequencing. First-round RT-PCR relied on HTBI primers, and a second-round multiplex PCR came next. From the multiplex PCR reads, TCRdb called clonotypes with MiXCR, one entry per CDR3 protein. This sample has about 1.1 million distinct CDR3 sequences, with less than 45% found just once. The material sequenced was peripheral blood or thyroid tissue (not recorded which). Source of these receptors: an adult man with Graves' hyperthyroidism.

Details on this clonotype: With a much larger clone just one base away, this may be a read error. The chain is built from TRBV7-2 and TRBJ2-5; D call uncertain. The CDR3 has 14 residues. Germline V lookup: CDR1 SGHTA, CDR2 FQGNSA. In DNA form, the CDR3 reads TGTGCCAGCAGCTCCCACACCAACCAAGAGACCCAGTGCTTC. This codes for CASSSHTNQETQCF.

CDR3 in DNA: TGTGCCAGCAGTACGGACAGGGGGCACGAGCAGTACTTC. Translation gives CASSTDRGHEQYF. The rearrangement links TRBV2 to TRBJ2-7, with 11 nucleotides matching TRBD1. Germline V gene data show CDR1 as SNHLY and CDR2 as FYNNEI. Unmatched junction bases numbered 2, after V lost 5 bases and J lost 5 bases. The CDR3 extends over 13 amino acids.

This clonotype has more than one count but fewer than ten. The rearrangement uses TRBV19 and TRBJ1-1; unclear D gene. This CDR3 spans 15 amino acids. Per the germline V gene, CDR1 is LNHDA and CDR2 is SQIVND (reference sequence). Trimming pared 7 bases from V and 6 bases from J, leaving 21 bases between. CDR3 loop: CASINFRVGLAEAFF. The CDR3 bases are TGTGCCAGTATAAACTTTCGGGTCGGACTCGCTGAAGCTTTCTTT.

J is TRBJ1-2 and V is TRBV20-1, with a weak D call TRBD1 (6 bases). Germline V gives CDR1 DFQATT, CDR2 SNEGSKA (reference sequence). The CDR3 extends over 15 amino acids. Trimming removed 0 bases at V and 6 bases at J, with 17 bases between. CDR3 DNA: TGCAGTGCTAGAGATCGGGTTGGGGGCGGGGATGGCTACACCTTC. Amino acids: CSARDRVGGGDGYTF.

Ten or more counts support this clonotype. The chain carries TRBV15 and TRBJ2-7; 8 bases align to TRBD1. The CDR3 has 17 residues. The germline gives CDR1 LNHNV, CDR2 YYDKDF (reference sequence). The junction had 11 bases not matched to a gene; V was cut back by 4 bases and J by 0 bases. The CDR3 here is CATSTTLGQGSSYEQYF. The CDR3 nucleotides read TGTGCCACCAGCACCACCTTAGGACAGGGTAGCTCCTACGAGCAGTACTTC.

To note about this clonotype: A junction boundary mismatches the germline segment, possibly from a read error. V usage is TRBV12-3 or TRBV12-4 and J usage is TRBJ1-5; a weak D match, TRBD1 (5 bases). The length of the CDR3 is 15 residues. CDR3 in amino acids: CAISPNGGFDQPQHF. CDR3 nucleotides: TGTGCCATCAGTCCCAATGGGGGTTTTGATCAGCCCCAGCATTTT.

Of note for this clonotype: Being one base from a much bigger clone, this may be a read error. V gene TRBV12-3 or TRBV12-4 combines with J gene TRBJ2-6; TRBD2 might be the D (5 bases). This CDR3 has 15 amino acids. The ends were cut back, 8 bases at V and 2 bases at J, with 13 bases in the middle. The CDR3 DNA reads TGTGCCAGCGCAGAAGACGGGGCTGGGGCCAACGTCCTGACTTTC. This sequence encodes CASAEDGAGANVLTF.

Comments on this clonotype: One base away lies a much larger clone, so this may be a sequencing read error. The chain couples TRBV19 to TRBJ1-2, with D perhaps TRBD1 (5 bases). V dropped 11 bases and J dropped 7 bases, with 23 bases sitting between them. This CDR3 region has 14 residues. The V gene's germline CDR1 is LNHDA and CDR2 SQIVND (reference sequence). The CDR3 DNA follows: TGTGCCGGTCGGCGGGGCAGGGAACTTGGTGGCTACACCTTC. Its protein product is CAGRRGRELGGYTF.

The chain couples TRBV9 to TRBJ1-1, with D hard to call. Trimming removed 4 bases at V and 5 bases at J, with 21 bases between. The CDR3 sequence is 16 residues long. Germline CDR1 reads SGDLS; CDR2 reads YYNGEE. Here the CDR3 DNA reads TGTGCCAGCAGCCTAGACCCCCCCTGGATGGGAACTGAAGCTTTCTTT. This translates into CASSLDPPWMGTEAFF.

The rearrangement joins TRBV12-3 or TRBV12-4 to TRBJ2-5; D may correspond to TRBD1 or TRBD2 (5 bases each). The CDR3 sequence is 9 residues long. V lost 7 bases, J lost 9 bases, and 6 bases lay in between. The CDR3 bases are TGTGCCAGCATGGGGGCCCAGTACTTC. Its protein product is CASMGAQYF.

This clonotype was observed at least ten times. J is TRBJ2-7 and V is TRBV7-2; 8 nucleotides agree with TRBD2. J was trimmed by 4 bases and V by 8 bases; bases with no gene match: 13. The CDR3 totals 15 residues. Germline V gene lookup returns CDR1 SGHTA and CDR2 FQGNSA. This CDR3 is CASRSPGLAGYEQYF. In DNA form, the CDR3 reads TGTGCCAGCCGATCACCCGGGCTAGCGGGTTACGAGCAGTACTTC.

As concerns this clonotype: At one end, the junction sequence differs from germline, possibly due to a read error. The CDR3 nucleotides are TGTGTCAGCAGTCAAGGGCCAGCGGGGGGTCAGCCCCAGCATTTT. This gives the protein CVSSQGPAGGQPQHF. This chain links TRBV6-2 or TRBV6-3 with TRBJ1-5; D perhaps matches TRBD1 (5 bases). The CDR3 consists of 15 residues. CDR1 MNHEY and CDR2 SVGEGT come from the germline V gene.

This clonotype has ten or more counts. The chain employs TRBV4-3 and TRBJ1-2; TRBD1 matches 7 bases. This CDR3 has 13 residues. Trimming cost V 4 bases and J 8 bases; bases outside gene matches: 7. CDR1 LGHNA and CDR2 YSLEER come from the germline V gene. CDR3 in amino acids: CASSPRDSDGYTF. For the CDR3, the DNA is TGCGCCAGCAGCCCCCGGGACAGCGACGGCTACACCTTC.

This clonotype was picked up a small number of times. V gene TRBV4-3 combines with J gene TRBJ1-6; 11 bases match TRBD1. Trimming took 3 bases from V and 8 from J; bases not matched to a gene: 3. There are 15 residues in the CDR3. Germline V gene lookup returns CDR1 LGHNA and CDR2 YSLEER. The CDR3 DNA follows: TGCGCCAGCAGCCAGGACAGGGGGCTTGATTCACCCCTCCACTTT. The encoded protein is CASSQDRGLDSPLHF.

The sample holds many counts of this clonotype. DNA for the CDR3: TGTGCCAGCAGTGGCAGGGGGCAACGGAGCAATCAGCCCCAGCATTTT. As protein: CASSGRGQRSNQPQHF. V usage is TRBV6-1 and J usage is TRBJ1-5; 8 nucleotides align to TRBD1. Germline loops: CDR1 MNHNS, CDR2 SASEGT. The CDR3 sequence is 16 residues long. V lost 4 bases, J lost 1 base, and 6 bases stayed unmatched.

This clonotype was counted many times. The chain links TRBV9 to TRBJ1-5; 9 bases fit TRBD1. The CDR3 runs 14 residues. Losses at the gene ends were 8 bases for V and 3 bases for J; bases not matched to a gene: 6. Germline V gives CDR1 SGDLS, CDR2 YYNGEE. This chain's CDR3 is CASSRTGDNQPQHF. CDR3 DNA: TGTGCCAGTTCTCGGACAGGGGACAATCAGCCCCAGCATTTT.

A few counts support this clonotype. The rearrangement joins TRBV7-2 to TRBJ1-4, with 9 bases matching TRBD1. The ends lost 3 bases at V and 4 bases at J; junction bases unmatched: 3. The CDR3 has 15 amino acids. Germline CDR1 and CDR2: SGHTA and FQGNSA. The CDR3 sequence: CASSFRDRDNEKLFF. In DNA form, the CDR3 reads TGTGCCAGCAGCTTCCGGGACAGGGATAATGAAAAACTGTTTTTT.

With regard to this clonotype: The germline gene is not matched at one end of the junction; a read error may be the cause. The chain is built from TRBV10-3 and TRBJ1-2, with TRBD1 matching over 7 bases. This CDR3 spans 16 amino acids. Germline V gene data show CDR1 as ENHRY and CDR2 as SYGVKD. The CDR3: CASSYSSATGVVGYTF. CDR3 DNA sequence: TGTGCCAGCAGTTACTCTAGTGCAACAGGGGTTGTTGGCTACACCTTC.

In regard to this clonotype: This likely comes from a read error, as the CDR3 has no conserved phenylalanine or tryptophan at its end. The chain employs TRBV14 and TRBJ1-6; D gene unclear. In germline, CDR1 is SGHDN, CDR2 FVKESK. The CDR3 runs 17 residues. V shed 0 bases and J shed 0 bases, with 9 bases lying between them. CDR3 DNA: TGTGCCAGCAGCCAAGAAATCGGTGTCTCCTATAATTCACCCCTCCACTCT. It encodes CASSQEIGVSYNSPLHS.

The sample holds a few counts of this clonotype. The chain joins TRBV10-3 to TRBJ2-5; TRBD1 is a possible D gene (5 bases). From germline, CDR1 is ENHRY and CDR2 SYGVKD. V was clipped by 4 bases and J by 2 bases, with 14 bases between them. This CDR3 region has 15 residues. CDR3 nucleotides: TGTGCCATCAGTGGGGGATGGGGCAGTCAAGAGACCCAGTACTTC. Translation: CAISGGWGSQETQYF.